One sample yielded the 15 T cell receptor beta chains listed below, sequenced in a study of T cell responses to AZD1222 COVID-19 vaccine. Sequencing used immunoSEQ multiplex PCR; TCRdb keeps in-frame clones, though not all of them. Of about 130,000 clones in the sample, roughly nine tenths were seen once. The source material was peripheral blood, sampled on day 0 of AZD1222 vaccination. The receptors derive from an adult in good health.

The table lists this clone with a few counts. The CDR3 DNA reads TGTGCCAGCAGCTTAATGGGGGACAATGAGCAGTTCTTC. Protein sequence: CASSLMGDNEQFF. The genes are TRBV7-9 and TRBJ2-1, with D possibly called TRBD1 or TRBD2 (5 bases each). The CDR3 totals 13 residues. V dropped 2 bases and J dropped 5 bases, with 7 bases sitting between them. Germline V gene data show CDR1 as SEHNR and CDR2 as FQNEAQ (reference sequence).

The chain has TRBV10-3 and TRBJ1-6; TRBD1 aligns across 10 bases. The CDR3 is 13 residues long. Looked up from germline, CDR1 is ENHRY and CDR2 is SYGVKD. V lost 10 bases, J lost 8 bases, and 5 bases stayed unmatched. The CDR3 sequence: CATSGTGDSPLHF. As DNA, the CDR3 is TGTGCCACCAGCGGGACAGGGGATTCACCCCTCCACTTT.

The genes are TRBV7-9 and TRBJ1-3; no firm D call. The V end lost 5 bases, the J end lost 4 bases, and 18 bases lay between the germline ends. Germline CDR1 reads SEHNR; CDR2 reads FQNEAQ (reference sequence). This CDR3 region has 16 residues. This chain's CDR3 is CASSRFMEKPGNTIYF. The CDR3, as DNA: TGTGCCAGCAGCCGATTTATGGAAAAACCCGGAAACACCATATATTTT.

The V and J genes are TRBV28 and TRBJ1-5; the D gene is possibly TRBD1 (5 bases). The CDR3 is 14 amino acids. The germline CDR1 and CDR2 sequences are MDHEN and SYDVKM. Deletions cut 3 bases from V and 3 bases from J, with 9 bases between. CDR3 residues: CASSLGRVNQPQHF. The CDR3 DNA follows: TGTGCCAGCAGTTTGGGACGGGTCAATCAGCCCCAGCATTTT.

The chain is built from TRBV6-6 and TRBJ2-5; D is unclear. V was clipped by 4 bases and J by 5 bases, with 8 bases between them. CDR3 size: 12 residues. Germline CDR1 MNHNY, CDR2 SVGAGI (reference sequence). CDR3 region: CASSLESETQYF. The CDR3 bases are TGTGCCAGCAGTTTGGAGTCGGAGACCCAGTACTTC.

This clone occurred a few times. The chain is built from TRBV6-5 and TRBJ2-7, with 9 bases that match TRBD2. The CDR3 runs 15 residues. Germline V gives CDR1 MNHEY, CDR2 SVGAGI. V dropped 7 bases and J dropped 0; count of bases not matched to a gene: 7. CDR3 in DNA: TGTGCCAGCACCTACGGGCGGGGGGGCTCCTACGAGCAGTACTTC. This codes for CASTYGRGGSYEQYF.

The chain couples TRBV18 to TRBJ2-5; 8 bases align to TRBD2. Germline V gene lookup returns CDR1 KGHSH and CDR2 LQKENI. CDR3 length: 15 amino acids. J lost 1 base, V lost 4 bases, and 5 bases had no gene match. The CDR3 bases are TGTGCCAGCTCACTCTACGGGGGGGGCCAAGAGACCCAGTACTTC. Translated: CASSLYGGGQETQYF.

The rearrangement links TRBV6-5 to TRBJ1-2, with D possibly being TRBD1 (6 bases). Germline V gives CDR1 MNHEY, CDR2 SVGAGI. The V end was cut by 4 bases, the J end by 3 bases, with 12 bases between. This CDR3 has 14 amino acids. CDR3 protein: CASSFHAGDYGYTF. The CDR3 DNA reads TGTGCCAGCAGTTTCCATGCAGGGGACTATGGCTACACCTTC.

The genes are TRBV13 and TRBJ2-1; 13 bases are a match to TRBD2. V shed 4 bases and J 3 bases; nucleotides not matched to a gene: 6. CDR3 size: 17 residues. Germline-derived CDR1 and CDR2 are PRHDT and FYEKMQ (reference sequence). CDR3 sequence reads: CASSSRTSGGLYNEQFF. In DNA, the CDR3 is TGTGCCAGCAGCTCCCGGACTAGCGGGGGCCTCTACAATGAGCAGTTCTTC.

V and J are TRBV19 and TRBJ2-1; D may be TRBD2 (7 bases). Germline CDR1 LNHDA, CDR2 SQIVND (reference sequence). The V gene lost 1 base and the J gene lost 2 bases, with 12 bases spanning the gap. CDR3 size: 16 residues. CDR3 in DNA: TGTGCCAGTAGTATAGCTGGCGGGGGCCCCTACAATGAGCAGTTCTTC. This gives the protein CASSIAGGGPYNEQFF.

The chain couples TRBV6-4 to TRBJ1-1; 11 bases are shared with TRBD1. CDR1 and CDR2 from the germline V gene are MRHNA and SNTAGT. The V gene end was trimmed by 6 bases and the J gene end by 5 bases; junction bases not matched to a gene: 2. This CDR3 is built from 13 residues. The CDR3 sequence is CASRGQGGTEAFF. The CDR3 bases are TGTGCCAGCAGGGGACAGGGGGGGACTGAAGCTTTCTTT.

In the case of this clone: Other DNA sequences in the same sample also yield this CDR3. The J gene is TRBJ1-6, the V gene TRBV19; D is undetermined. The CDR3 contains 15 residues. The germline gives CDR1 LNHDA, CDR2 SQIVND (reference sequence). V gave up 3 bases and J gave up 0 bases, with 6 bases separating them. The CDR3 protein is CASSIASSYNSPLHF. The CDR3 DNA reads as TGTGCCAGTAGTATTGCCAGCTCCTATAATTCACCCCTCCACTTT.

This CDR3 reads CASSMFGQLEKLFF. The CDR3 nucleotides read TGTGCCAGTAGTATGTTCGGACAGCTTGAAAAACTGTTTTTT. The rearrangement uses TRBV19 and TRBJ1-4; tentatively, D is TRBD1 (6 bases). The V gene's germline CDR1 is LNHDA and CDR2 SQIVND (reference sequence). V lost 3 bases and J 7 bases, leaving 12 bases between the germline ends. The CDR3 is made up of 14 amino acids.

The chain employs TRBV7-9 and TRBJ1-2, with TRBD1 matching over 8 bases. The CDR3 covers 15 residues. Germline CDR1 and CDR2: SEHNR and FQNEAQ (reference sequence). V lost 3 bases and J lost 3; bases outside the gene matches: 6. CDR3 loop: CASSLPGQGYYGYTF. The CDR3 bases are TGTGCCAGCAGCTTGCCTGGACAGGGTTACTATGGCTACACCTTC.

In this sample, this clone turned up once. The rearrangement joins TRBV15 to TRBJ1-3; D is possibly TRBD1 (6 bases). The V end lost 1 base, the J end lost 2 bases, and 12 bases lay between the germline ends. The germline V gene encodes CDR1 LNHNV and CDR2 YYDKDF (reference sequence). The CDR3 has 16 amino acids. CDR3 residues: CATSRAGRGTGNTIYF. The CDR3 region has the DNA TGTGCCACCAGCAGAGCGGGCAGGGGAACTGGAAACACCATATATTTT.